The clone carrying this T cell receptor beta chain was counted once. Authors' processing steps: Reference gene primer amplification gave nucleated cell count estimates. Some clones are missing from TCRdb's copy, which holds only in-frame ones; the method was immunoSEQ multiplex PCR. V and J calls plus clone size are reproduced from that table; the DNA served to infer D and trimming. The repertoire consists of 9,000 to 15,000 clones, with more than 80% occurring once and the leading ten covering roughly 5.1%. The data were taken from a study of blood T cell repertoires in COVID-19. Looking at the study overall: Acute and convalescent COVID-19 samples came from the United States, Italy and Spain. Nucleic acid was either cDNA or gDNA, and it came from T cells, B-cell-depleted T cells, or PBMCs.

Sequenced input: peripheral blood. This clonotype was sampled from a human donor in a cohort sampled during active COVID-19.

Here the CDR3 reads CASSLEGTGGLGNTIYF. In DNA form, the CDR3 reads TGCGCCAGCAGCTTGGAAGGGACAGGGGGTTTAGGAAACACCATATATTTT. This sequence joins TRBV5-1 and TRBJ1-3; 11 bases map to TRBD1. The CDR3 is 17 residues long. Germline trimming cut 0 bases from V and 4 bases from J; bases unmatched to any gene: 6. The germline CDR1 and CDR2 sequences are SGHRS and YFSETQ.